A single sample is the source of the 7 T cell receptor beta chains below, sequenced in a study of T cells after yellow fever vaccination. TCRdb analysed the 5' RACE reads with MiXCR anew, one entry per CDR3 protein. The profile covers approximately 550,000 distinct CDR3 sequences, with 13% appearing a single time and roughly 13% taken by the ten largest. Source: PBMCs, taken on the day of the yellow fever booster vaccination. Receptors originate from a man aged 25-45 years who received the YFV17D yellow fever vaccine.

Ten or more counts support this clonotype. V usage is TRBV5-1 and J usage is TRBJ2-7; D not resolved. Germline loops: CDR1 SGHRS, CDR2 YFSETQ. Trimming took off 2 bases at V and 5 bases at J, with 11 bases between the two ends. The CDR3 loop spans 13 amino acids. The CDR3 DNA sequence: TGCGCCAGCAGCTTAACGAGTCGGGACGAGCAGTACTTC. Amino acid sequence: CASSLTSRDEQYF.

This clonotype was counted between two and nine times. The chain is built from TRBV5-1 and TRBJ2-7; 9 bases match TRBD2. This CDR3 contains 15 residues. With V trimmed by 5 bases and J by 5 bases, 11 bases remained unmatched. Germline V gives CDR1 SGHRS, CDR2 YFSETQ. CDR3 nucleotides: TGCGCCAGCAGTCCTAACGTAGCGGGAGTAGACGAGCAGTACTTC. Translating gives CASSPNVAGVDEQYF.

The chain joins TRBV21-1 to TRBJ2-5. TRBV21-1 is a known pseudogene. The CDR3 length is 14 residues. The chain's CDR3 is CASSKRSRQETQYF. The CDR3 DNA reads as TGTGCCAGCAGCAAAAGGAGCAGACAAGAGACCCAGTACTTC.

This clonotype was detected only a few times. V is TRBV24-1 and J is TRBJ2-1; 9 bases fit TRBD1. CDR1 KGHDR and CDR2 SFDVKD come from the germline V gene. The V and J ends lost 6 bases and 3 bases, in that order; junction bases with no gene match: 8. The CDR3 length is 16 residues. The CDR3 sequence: CATSSNRDRDYNEQFF. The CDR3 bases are TGTGCCACCAGTTCGAACCGGGACAGGGACTACAATGAGCAGTTCTTC.

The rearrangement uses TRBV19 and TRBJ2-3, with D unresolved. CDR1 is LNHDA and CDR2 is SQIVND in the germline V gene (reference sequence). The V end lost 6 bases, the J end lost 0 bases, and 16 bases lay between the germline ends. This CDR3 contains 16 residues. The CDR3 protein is CASRGRTTPSTDTQYF. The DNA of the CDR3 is TGTGCCAGTAGGGGCAGGACCACTCCGAGCACAGATACGCAGTATTTT.

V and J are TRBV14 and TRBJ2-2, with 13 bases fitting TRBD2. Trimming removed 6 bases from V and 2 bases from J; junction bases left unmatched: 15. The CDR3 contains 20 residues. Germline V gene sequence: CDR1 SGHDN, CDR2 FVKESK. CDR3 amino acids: CASSRFVSPGLAGNTGELFF. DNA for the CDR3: TGTGCCAGCAGTCGCTTCGTATCTCCGGGACTAGCGGGAAACACCGGGGAGCTGTTTTTT.

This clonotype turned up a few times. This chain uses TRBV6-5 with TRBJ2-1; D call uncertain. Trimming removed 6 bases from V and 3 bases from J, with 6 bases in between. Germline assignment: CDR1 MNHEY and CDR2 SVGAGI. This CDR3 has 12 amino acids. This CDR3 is CASRGYYNEQFF. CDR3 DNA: TGTGCCAGCAGGGGGTACTACAATGAGCAGTTCTTC.